This T cell receptor beta chain was observed in a study of shared clonotypes between healthy human individuals. V was clipped by 6 bases and J by 6 bases; unmatched bases: 6. CDR3 length equals 14 residues. Germline V gives CDR1 ENHRY, CDR2 SYGVKD. Authors' analysis steps: Because ImmunoSEQ provided only junction sequences with no quality scores, the filtering differed. Clones were read by immunoSEQ multiplex PCR, and TCRdb kept only the in-frame ones, dropping some. V and J calls plus clone size are reproduced from that table; the DNA served to infer D and trimming. There are 950,000 to 1,100,000 clones in the sample; about 75% occur only once, and 1.4% to 1.5% lies in the top ten.

Specimen: memory CD4+ T cells sorted from blood. Noted subset: CD45RA-negative fraction. The sequence came from a man aged 18 to 29 in good health. V gene TRBV10-3 combines with J gene TRBJ2-2; TRBD1 matches 8 bases. CDR3 DNA: TGTGCCATCAGGCCGGGACAGGCCTCCGGGGAGCTGTTTTTT. Amino acids: CAIRPGQASGELFF.